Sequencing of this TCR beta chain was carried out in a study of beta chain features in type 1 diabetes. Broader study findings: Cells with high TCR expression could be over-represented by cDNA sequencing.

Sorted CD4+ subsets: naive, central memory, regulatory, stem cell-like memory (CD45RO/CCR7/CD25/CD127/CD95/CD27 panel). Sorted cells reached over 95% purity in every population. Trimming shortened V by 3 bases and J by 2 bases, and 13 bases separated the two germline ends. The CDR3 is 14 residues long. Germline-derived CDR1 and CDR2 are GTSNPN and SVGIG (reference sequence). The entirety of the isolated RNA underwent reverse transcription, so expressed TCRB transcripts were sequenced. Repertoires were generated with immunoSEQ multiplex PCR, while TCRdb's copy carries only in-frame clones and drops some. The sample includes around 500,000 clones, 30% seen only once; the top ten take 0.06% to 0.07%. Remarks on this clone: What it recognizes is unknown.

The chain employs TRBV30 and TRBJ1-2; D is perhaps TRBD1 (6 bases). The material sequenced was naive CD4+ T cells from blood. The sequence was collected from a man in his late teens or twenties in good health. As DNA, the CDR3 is TGTGCCTGGAGCGCCTCGGACAGAAACTATGGCTACACCTTC. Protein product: CAWSASDRNYGYTF.